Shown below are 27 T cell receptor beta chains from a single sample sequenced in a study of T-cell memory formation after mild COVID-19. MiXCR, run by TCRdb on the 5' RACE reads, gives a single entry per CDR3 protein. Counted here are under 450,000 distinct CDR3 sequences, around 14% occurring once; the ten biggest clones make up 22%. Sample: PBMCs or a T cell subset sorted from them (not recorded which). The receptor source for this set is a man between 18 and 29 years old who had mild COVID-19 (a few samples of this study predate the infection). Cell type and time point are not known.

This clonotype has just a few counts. In nucleotides, the CDR3 is TGTGCCACCAGTGAGCCAGGGATAGATACGCAGTATTTT. Translated: CATSEPGIDTQYF. The chain has TRBV24-1 and TRBJ2-3; maybe TRBD1 (5 bases). CDR1 and CDR2 (germline): KGHDR, SFDVKD. The CDR3 is made up of 13 amino acids. Deletions cut 4 bases from V and 5 bases from J, with 9 bases between.

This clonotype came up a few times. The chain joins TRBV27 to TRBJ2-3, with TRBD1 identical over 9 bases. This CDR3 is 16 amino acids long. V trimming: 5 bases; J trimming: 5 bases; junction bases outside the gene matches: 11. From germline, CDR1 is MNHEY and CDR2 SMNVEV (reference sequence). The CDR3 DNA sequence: TGTGCCAGCAGTGGCGAGGACAGGGGAGCAGTAGATACGCAGTATTTT. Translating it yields CASSGEDRGAVDTQYF.

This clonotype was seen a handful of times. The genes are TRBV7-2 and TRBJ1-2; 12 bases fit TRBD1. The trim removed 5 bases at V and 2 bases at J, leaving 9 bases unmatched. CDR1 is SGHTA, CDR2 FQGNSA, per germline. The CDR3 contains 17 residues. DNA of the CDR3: TGTGCCAGCAGCCCGCCCGGGACAGGGGGCTGGAACTATGGCTACACCTTC. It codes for CASSPPGTGGWNYGYTF.

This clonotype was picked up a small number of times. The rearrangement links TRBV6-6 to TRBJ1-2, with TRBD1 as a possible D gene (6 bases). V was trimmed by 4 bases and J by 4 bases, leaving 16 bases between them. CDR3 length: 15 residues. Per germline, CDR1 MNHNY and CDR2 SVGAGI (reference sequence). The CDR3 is CASSSSGHELYGYTF. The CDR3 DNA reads TGTGCCAGCAGTTCCTCGGGACACGAGCTCTATGGCTACACCTTC.

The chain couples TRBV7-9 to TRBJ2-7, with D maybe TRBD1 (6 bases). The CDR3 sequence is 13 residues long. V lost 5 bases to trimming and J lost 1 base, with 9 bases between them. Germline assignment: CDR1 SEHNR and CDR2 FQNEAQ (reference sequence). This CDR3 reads CASSHDRSYEQYV. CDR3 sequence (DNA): TGTGCCAGCAGCCATGACAGGTCCTACGAGCAGTACGTC.

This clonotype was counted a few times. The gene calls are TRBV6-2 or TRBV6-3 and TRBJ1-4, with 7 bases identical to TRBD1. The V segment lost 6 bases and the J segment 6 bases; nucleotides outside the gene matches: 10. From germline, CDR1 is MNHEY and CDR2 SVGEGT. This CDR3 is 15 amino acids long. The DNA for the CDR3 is TGTGCCAGCAGCCGCCGACAGGGCGATGATGAAAAACTGTTTTTT. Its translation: CASSRRQGDDEKLFF.

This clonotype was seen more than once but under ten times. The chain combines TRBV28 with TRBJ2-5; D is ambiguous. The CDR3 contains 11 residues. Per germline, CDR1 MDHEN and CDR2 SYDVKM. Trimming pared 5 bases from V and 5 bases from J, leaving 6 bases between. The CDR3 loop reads CASSAWETQYF. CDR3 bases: TGTGCCAGCAGTGCCTGGGAGACCCAGTACTTC.

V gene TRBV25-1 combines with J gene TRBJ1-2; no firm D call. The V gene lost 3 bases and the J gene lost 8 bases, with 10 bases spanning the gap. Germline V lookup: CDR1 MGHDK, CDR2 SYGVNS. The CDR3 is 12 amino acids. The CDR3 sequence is CASSDGSHGYTF. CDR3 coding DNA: TGTGCCAGCAGTGACGGTTCTCACGGCTACACCTTC.

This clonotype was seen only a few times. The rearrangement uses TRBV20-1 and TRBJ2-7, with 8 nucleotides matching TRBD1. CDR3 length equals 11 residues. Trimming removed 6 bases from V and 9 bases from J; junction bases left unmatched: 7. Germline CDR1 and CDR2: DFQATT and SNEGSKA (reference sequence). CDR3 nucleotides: TGCAGTGCGGGACAGGACGCGGGGCAGTACTTC. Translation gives CSAGQDAGQYF.

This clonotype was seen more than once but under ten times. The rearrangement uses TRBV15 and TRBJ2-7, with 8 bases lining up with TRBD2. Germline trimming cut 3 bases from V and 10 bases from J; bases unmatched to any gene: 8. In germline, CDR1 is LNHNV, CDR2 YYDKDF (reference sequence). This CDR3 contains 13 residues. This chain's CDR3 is CATSSVIAGTQYV. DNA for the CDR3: TGTGCCACCAGCAGCGTGATAGCGGGGACCCAGTACGTC.

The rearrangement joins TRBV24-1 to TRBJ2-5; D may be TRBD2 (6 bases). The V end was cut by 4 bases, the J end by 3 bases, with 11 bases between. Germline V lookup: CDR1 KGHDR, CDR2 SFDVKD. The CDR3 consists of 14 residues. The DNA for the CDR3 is TGTGCCACCAGTGACCGGGGGACCGAAGAGACCCAGTACTTC. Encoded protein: CATSDRGTEETQYF.

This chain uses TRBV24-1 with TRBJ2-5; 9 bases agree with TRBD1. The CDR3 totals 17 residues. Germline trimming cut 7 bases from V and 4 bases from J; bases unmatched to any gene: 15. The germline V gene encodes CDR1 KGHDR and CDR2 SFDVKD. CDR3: CATSDPGTGRGRETQYF. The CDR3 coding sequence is TGTGCCACCAGCGACCCGGGGACAGGGAGGGGGAGAGAGACCCAGTACTTC.

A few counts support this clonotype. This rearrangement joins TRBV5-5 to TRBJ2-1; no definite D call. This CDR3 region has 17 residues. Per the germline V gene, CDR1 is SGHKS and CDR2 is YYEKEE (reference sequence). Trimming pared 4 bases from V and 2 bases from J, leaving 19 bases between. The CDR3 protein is CASSRPTYLPPYNEQFF. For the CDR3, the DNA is TGTGCCAGCAGCCGACCAACCTACTTGCCACCCTACAATGAGCAGTTCTTC.

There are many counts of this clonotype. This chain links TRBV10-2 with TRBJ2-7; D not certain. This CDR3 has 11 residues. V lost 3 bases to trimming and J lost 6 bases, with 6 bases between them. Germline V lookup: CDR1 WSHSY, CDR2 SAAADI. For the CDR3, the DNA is TGCGCCAGCAGTGAAGGTAGCGAGCAGTACGTC. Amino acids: CASSEGSEQYV.

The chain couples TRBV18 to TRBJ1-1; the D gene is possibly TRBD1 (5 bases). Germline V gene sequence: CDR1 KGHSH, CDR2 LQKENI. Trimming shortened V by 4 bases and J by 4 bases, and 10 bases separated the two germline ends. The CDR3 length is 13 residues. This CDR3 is CASSLPGPTEAFF. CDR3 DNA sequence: TGTGCCAGCTCACTTCCAGGGCCCACTGAAGCTTTCTTT.

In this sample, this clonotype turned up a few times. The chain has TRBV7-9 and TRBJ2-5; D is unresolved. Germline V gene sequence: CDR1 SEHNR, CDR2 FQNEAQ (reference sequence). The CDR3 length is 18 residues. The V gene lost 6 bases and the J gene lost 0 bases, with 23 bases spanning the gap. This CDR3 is CASRESWAGTSYQETQYF. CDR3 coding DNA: TGTGCCAGCAGGGAGTCCTGGGCCGGTACTTCGTACCAAGAGACCCAGTACTTC.

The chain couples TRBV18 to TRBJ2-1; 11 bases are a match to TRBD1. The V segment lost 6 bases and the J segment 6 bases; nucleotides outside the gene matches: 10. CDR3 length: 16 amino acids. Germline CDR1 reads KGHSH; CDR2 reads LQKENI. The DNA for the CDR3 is TGTGCCAGCTCCACCCTTGGACAGGGGGCGTCCAATGAGCAGTTCTTC. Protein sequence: CASSTLGQGASNEQFF.

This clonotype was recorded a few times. CDR3 loop: CASRDYLYIQYF. CDR3 DNA: TGTGCCAGCAGGGACTACCTATACATTCAGTACTTC. The rearrangement links TRBV2 to TRBJ2-4; a possible D gene is TRBD2 (6 bases). Germline V gene sequence: CDR1 SNHLY, CDR2 FYNNEI. Trimming shortened V by 6 bases and J by 8 bases, and 11 bases separated the two germline ends. The CDR3 is made up of 12 amino acids.

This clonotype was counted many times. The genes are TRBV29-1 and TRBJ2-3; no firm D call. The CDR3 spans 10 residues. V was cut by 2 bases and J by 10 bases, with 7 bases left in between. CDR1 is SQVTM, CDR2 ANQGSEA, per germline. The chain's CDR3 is CSVESFAQYF. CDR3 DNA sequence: TGCAGCGTTGAAAGTTTTGCGCAGTATTTT.

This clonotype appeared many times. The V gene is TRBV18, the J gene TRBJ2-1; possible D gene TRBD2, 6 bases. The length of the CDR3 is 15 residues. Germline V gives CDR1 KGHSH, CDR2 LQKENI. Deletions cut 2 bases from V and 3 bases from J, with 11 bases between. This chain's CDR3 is CASSPIGGGYNEQFF. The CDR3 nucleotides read TGTGCCAGCTCACCAATCGGGGGTGGCTACAATGAGCAGTTCTTC.

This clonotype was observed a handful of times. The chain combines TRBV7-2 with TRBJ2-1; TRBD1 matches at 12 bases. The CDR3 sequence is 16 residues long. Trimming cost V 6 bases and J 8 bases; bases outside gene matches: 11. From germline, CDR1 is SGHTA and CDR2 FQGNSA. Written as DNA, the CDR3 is TGTGCCAGCAGATTCTCCCGGGACAGGGGGCTGGATGAGCAGTTCTTC. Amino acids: CASRFSRDRGLDEQFF. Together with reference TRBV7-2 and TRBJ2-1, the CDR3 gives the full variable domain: GAGVSQSPSNKVTEKGKDVELRCDPISGHTALYWYRQSLGQGLEFLIYFQGNSAPDKSGLPSDRFSAERTGGSVSTLTIQRTQQEDSAVYLCASRFSRDRGLDEQFFGPGTRLTVL.

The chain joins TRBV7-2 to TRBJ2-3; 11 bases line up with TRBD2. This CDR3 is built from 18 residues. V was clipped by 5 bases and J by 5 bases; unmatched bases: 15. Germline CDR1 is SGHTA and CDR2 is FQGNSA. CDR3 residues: CASSPHTSGGPTIDTQYF. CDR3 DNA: TGTGCCAGCAGCCCCCACACTAGCGGGGGCCCGACTATAGATACGCAGTATTTT.

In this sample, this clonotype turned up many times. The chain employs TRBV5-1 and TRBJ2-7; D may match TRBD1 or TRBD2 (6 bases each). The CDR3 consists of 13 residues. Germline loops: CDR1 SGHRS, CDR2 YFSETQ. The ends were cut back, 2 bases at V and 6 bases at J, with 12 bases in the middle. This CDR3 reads CASSLEQGGEQYF. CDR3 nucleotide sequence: TGCGCCAGCAGCTTAGAACAGGGAGGCGAGCAGTACTTC.

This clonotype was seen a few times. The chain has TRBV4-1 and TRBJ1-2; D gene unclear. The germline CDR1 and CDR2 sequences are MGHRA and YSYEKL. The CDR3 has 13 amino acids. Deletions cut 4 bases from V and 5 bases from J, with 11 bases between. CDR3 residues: CASSPPGGYGYTF. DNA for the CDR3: TGCGCCAGCAGCCCGCCCGGTGGGTATGGCTACACCTTC.

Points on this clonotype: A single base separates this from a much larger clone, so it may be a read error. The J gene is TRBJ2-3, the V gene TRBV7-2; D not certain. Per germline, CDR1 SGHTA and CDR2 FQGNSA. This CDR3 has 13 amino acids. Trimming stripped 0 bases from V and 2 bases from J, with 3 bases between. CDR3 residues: CASSLAATDTQYF. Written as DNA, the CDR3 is TGTGCCAGCAGCTTAGCGGCCACAGATACGCAGTATTTT.

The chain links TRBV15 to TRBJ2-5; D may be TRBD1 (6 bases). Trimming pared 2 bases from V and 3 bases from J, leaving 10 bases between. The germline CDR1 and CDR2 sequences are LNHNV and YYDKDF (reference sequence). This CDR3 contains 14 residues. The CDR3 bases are TGTGCCACCAGCAGACTTCAGGGGAAAGAGACCCAGTACTTC. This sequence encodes CATSRLQGKETQYF.

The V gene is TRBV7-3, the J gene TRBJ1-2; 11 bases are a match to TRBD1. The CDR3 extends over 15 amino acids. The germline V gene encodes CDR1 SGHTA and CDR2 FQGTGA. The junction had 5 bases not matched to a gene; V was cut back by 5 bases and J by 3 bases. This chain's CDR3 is CASSRTGQGDYGYTF. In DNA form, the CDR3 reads TGTGCCAGCAGCCGAACGGGACAGGGGGACTATGGCTACACCTTC.